Listed here are 19 T cell receptor beta chains from one sample, sequenced in a study of blood T cell repertoires in COVID-19. Using immunoSEQ multiplex PCR, the repertoire was profiled, and TCRdb retains in-frame clones only, with some absent. This table holds some 350,000 clones, around 87% found once. Input material: PBMCs or T cells enriched from blood (not recorded which). The receptors were sampled from a woman in her 30s who had recovered from COVID-19.

This clone was detected a few times. The chain combines TRBV7-8 with TRBJ1-1; D unresolved. In germline, CDR1 is SGHVS, CDR2 FQNEAQ. The ends were cut back, 1 base at V and 1 base at J, with 4 bases in the middle. The CDR3 contains 13 residues. CDR3 in amino acids: CASSLGRNTEAFF. The CDR3 DNA reads as TGTGCCAGCAGCTTAGGCAGGAACACTGAAGCTTTCTTT.

The chain recombines TRBV10-3 with TRBJ1-2; TRBD1 is a possible D gene (6 bases). CDR1 and CDR2 (germline): ENHRY, SYGVKD. The V gene lost 3 bases and the J gene lost 8 bases, with 16 bases spanning the gap. The CDR3 sequence is 14 residues long. The CDR3 DNA is TGTGCCATCAGTGACCTCCTTGAGAGGGGGGGCTACACCTTC. Translation gives CAISDLLERGGYTF.

The chain carries TRBV2 and TRBJ1-2, with TRBD1 identical over 9 bases. Germline CDR1 and CDR2: SNHLY and FYNNEI. CDR3 length equals 15 residues. J lost 4 bases, V lost 1 base, and 4 bases had no gene match. The CDR3: CASSEEGQGSYGYTF. DNA of the CDR3: TGTGCCAGCAGTGAAGAAGGACAGGGGAGCTATGGCTACACCTTC.

This clone has only one observation. The chain combines TRBV19 with TRBJ2-7; 7 bases agree with TRBD2. The CDR3 consists of 14 residues. V gave up 5 bases and J gave up 2 bases; unmatched junction bases: 6. Looked up from germline, CDR1 is LNHDA and CDR2 is SQIVND (reference sequence). This CDR3 reads CASSSFRGAYEQYF. The CDR3 DNA is TGTGCCAGTAGTTCATTCCGGGGGGCCTACGAGCAGTACTTC. Full variable domain (remainder filled in from reference TRBV19 and TRBJ2-7): DGGITQSPKYLFRKEGQNVTLSCEQNLNHDAMYWYRQDPGQGLRLIYYSQIVNDFQKGDIAEGYSVSREKKESFPLTVTSAQKNPTAFYLCASSSFRGAYEQYFGPGTRLTVT.

This chain joins TRBV7-9 and TRBJ1-2, with D uncertain. Per germline, CDR1 SEHNR and CDR2 FQNEAQ (reference sequence). The CDR3 length is 14 residues. Trimming removed 1 base from V and 2 bases from J, with 8 bases in between. This chain's CDR3 is CASSLGGQNYGYTF. The CDR3 region has the DNA TGTGCCAGCAGCTTAGGTGGGCAGAACTATGGCTACACCTTC. Full variable domain (remainder filled in from reference TRBV7-9 and TRBJ1-2): DTGVSQNPRHKITKRGQNVTFRCDPISEHNRLYWYRQTLGQGPEFLTYFQNEAQLEKSRLLSDRFSAERPKGSFSTLEIQRTEQGDSAMYLCASSLGGQNYGYTFGSGTRLTVV.

This clone appeared a few times. CDR3 DNA sequence: TGTGCCATCAGGACGACTAGAAGGGACAATGAGCAGTTCTTC. As protein: CAIRTTRRDNEQFF. V is TRBV10-3 and J is TRBJ2-1, with a weak D call TRBD2 (6 bases). The CDR3 is 14 amino acids. CDR1 is ENHRY and CDR2 is SYGVKD in the germline V gene. V lost 6 bases, J lost 5 bases, and 14 bases lay in between.

The chain couples TRBV5-8 to TRBJ2-6; D remains ambiguous. Deletions cut 3 bases from V and 3 bases from J, with 10 bases between. This CDR3 is built from 15 residues. Germline loops: CDR1 SGHTS, CDR2 YDEGEE. In DNA, the CDR3 is TGTGCCAGCAGCTCCGGGTCTAGTGGGGCCAACGTCCTGACTTTC. Encoded protein: CASSSGSSGANVLTF.

The chain couples TRBV6-5 to TRBJ2-7; TRBD2 is a possible D gene (6 bases). Trimming removed 5 bases from V and 3 bases from J, with 17 bases in between. Looked up from germline, CDR1 is MNHEY and CDR2 is SVGAGI. The CDR3 extends over 15 amino acids. The DNA for the CDR3 is TGTGCCAGCAGTAGAACGGGGGACGCACGCTACGAGCAGTACTTC. Amino acid sequence: CASSRTGDARYEQYF.

This clone was counted a few times. The J gene is TRBJ2-7, the V gene TRBV7-2; 11 bases agree with TRBD1. V gave up 5 bases and J gave up 6 bases; unmatched junction bases: 12. The CDR3 is made up of 16 amino acids. CDR1 is SGHTA and CDR2 is FQGNSA in the germline V gene. The CDR3 nucleotides are TGTGCCAGCAGCCCAATGTCGGGACAGGGGGGCCTCGAGCAGTACTTC. This translates into CASSPMSGQGGLEQYF.

The chain couples TRBV6-5 to TRBJ2-1, with 14 bases identical to TRBD2. CDR1 and CDR2 from the germline V gene are MNHEY and SVGAGI. There are 15 residues in the CDR3. J was trimmed by 8 bases and V by 7 bases; bases with no gene match: 7. The CDR3 sequence is CASTRTSGGRDEQFF. For the CDR3, the DNA is TGTGCCAGCACCCGGACTAGCGGGGGGAGGGATGAGCAGTTCTTC.

The chain carries TRBV2 and TRBJ1-6; D not resolved. CDR3 size: 13 residues. Germline CDR1 reads SNHLY; CDR2 reads FYNNEI. V lost 7 bases and J lost 7, with 11 bases in between. The CDR3 region is CASTDGRNSPLHF. The CDR3 nucleotides read TGTGCCAGCACCGATGGGAGAAATTCACCCCTCCACTTT.

The chain uses TRBV7-8 and TRBJ2-3; D remains ambiguous. This CDR3 spans 16 amino acids. Trimming removed 5 bases from V and 6 bases from J, with 21 bases in between. Germline assignment: CDR1 SGHVS and CDR2 FQNEAQ. The CDR3 region has the DNA TGTGCCAGCAGCCCGGAAGTCGGGTATCCCGACGATACGCAGTATTTT. Its protein is CASSPEVGYPDDTQYF.

The rearrangement links TRBV7-2 to TRBJ1-1; 7 nucleotides agree with TRBD1. The germline CDR1 and CDR2 sequences are SGHTA and FQGNSA. This CDR3 is 16 amino acids long. J gave up 1 base and V 2 bases, and 7 bases lay outside the gene matches. CDR3 coding DNA: TGTGCCAGCAGCTTAAGGGCAGGGGGTTCGAACACTGAAGCTTTCTTT. This encodes CASSLRAGGSNTEAFF.

This clone occurred once. This chain connects TRBV6-2 or TRBV6-3 to TRBJ1-6; TRBD1 is a possible D gene (6 bases). Trimming left V 5 bases short and J 6 bases short, with 14 bases between. Germline CDR1 is MNHEY and CDR2 is SVGEGT. There are 15 residues in the CDR3. The CDR3 nucleotides read TGTGCCAGCAGTCCCCCGGGACAAGTTAATTCACCCCTCCACTTT. Translation gives CASSPPGQVNSPLHF.

The rearrangement joins TRBV5-1 to TRBJ1-5; D is undetermined. The V end was cut by 1 base, the J end by 4 bases, with 9 bases between. Germline CDR1 and CDR2: SGHRS and YFSETQ. The length of the CDR3 is 14 residues. Here the CDR3 reads CASSLNSLNQPQHF. The CDR3 DNA reads as TGCGCCAGCAGCTTGAATTCCCTAAATCAGCCCCAGCATTTT. The whole variable domain, remainder taken from reference TRBV5-1 and TRBJ1-5, is KAGVTQTPRYLIKTRGQQVTLSCSPISGHRSVSWYQQTPGQGLQFLFEYFSETQRNKGNFPGRFSGRQFSNSRSEMNVSTLELGDSALYLCASSLNSLNQPQHFGDGTRLSIL.

The chain employs TRBV19 and TRBJ1-1; unclear D gene. CDR1 and CDR2 (germline): LNHDA, SQIVND (reference sequence). This CDR3 spans 14 amino acids. V dropped 2 bases and J dropped 1 base, with 8 bases sitting between them. The CDR3 bases are TGTGCCAGTAGTATACGTCGGGAGAACACTGAAGCTTTCTTT. It is translated as CASSIRRENTEAFF.

CDR3 in amino acids: CASSPAGTSGNTIYF. CDR3 nucleotides: TGTGCCAGCAGCCCGGCCGGGACTTCCGGAAACACCATATATTTT. The J gene is TRBJ1-3, the V gene TRBV5-5, with D possibly being TRBD1 (5 bases). The CDR3 extends over 15 amino acids. Germline-derived CDR1 and CDR2 are SGHKS and YYEKEE (reference sequence). The V end lost 4 bases, the J end lost 4 bases, and 15 bases lay between the germline ends.

The V gene is TRBV7-8, the J gene TRBJ1-2; TRBD1 might be the D (5 bases). The CDR3 sequence is 13 residues long. V dropped 8 bases and J dropped 5 bases, with 15 bases sitting between them. Germline V lookup: CDR1 SGHVS, CDR2 FQNEAQ. For the CDR3, the DNA is TGTGCCAGCGGGGCGTGGAGGGAATATGGCTACACCTTC. Its translation: CASGAWREYGYTF.

The chain uses TRBV2 and TRBJ1-2; D is uncertain. From germline, CDR1 is SNHLY and CDR2 FYNNEI. The CDR3 is 14 residues long. Trimming removed 7 bases at V and 8 bases at J, with 20 bases between. The CDR3 coding sequence is TGTGCCAGCATTCATACCGGGATCCTTGAAGGCTACACCTTC. It yields the protein CASIHTGILEGYTF.